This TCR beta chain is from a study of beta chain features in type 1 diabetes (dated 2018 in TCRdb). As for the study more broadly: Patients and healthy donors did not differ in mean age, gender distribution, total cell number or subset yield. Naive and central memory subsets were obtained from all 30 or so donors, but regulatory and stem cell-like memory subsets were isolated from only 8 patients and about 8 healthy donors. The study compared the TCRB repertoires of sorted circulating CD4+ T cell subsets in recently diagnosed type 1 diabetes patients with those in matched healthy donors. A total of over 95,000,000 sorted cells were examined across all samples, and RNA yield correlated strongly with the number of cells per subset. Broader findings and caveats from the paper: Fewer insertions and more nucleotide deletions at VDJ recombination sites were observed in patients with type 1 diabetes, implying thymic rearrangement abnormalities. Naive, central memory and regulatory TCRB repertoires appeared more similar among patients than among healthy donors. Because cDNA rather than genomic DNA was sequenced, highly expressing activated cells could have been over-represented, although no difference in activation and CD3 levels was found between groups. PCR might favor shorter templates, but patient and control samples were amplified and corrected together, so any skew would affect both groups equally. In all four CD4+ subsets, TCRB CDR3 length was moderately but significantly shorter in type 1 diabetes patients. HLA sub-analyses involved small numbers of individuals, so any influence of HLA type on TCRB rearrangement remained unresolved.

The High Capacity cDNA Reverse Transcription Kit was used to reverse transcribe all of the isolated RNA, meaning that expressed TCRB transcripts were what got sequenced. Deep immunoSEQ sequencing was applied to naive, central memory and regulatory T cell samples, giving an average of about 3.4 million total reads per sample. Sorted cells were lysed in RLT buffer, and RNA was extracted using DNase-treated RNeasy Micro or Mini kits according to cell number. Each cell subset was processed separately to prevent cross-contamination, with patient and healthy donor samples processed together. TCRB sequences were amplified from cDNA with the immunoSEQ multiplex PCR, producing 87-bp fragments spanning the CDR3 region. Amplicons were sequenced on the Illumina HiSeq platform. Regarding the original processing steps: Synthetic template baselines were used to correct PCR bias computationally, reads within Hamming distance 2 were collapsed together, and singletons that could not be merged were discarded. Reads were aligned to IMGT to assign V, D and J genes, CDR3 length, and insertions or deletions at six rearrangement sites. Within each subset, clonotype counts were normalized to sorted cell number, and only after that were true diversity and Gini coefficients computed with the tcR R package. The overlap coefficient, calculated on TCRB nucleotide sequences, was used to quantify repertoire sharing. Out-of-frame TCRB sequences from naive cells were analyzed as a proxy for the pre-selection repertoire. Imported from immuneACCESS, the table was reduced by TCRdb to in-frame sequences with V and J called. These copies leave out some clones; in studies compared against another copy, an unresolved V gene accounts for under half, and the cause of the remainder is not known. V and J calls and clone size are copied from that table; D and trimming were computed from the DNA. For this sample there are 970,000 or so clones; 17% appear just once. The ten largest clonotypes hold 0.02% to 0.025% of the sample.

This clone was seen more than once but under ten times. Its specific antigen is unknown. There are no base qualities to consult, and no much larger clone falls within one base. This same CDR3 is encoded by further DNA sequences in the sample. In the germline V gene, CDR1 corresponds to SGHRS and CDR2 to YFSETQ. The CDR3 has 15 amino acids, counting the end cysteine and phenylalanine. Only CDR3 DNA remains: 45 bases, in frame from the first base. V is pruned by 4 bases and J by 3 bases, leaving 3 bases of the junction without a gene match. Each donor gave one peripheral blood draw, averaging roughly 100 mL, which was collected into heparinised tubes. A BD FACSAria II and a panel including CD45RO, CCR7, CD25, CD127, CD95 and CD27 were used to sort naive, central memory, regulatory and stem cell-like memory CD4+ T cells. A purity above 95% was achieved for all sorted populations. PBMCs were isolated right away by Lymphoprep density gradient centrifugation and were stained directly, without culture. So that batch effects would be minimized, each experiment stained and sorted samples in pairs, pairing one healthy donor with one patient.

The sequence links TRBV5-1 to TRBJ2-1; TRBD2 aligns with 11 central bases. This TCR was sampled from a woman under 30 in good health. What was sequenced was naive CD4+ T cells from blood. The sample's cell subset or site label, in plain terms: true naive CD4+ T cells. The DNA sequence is TGCGCCAGCAGCCCAGGGACTAGCGGCTACAATGAGCAGTTCTTC. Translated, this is CASSPGTSGYNEQFF.